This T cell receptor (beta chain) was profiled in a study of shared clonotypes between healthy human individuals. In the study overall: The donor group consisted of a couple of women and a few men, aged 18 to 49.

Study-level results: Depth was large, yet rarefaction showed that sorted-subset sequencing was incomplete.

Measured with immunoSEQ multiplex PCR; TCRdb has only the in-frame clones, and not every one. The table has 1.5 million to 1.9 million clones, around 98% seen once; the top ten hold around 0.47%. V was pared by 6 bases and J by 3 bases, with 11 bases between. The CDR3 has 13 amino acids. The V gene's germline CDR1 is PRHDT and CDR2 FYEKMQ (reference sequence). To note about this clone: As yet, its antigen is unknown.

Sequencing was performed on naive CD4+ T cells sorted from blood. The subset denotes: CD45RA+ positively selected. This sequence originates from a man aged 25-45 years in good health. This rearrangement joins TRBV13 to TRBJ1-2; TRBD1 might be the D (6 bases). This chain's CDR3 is CASRLTGHYGYTF. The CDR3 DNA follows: TGTGCCAGCAGACTTACAGGGCACTATGGCTACACCTTC.